Listed here are 9 T cell receptor beta chains from one sample, sequenced in a study of T cells in localized non-small cell lung cancer. The data were produced by immunoSEQ multiplex PCR, yet TCRdb's version contains in-frame clones alone and is incomplete. Counted here are 70,000 or so clones, less than 85% occurring once; the ten biggest clones make up 1.3%. The starting material was peripheral blood, obtained before any cancer treatment. These receptors were collected from a female donor of 60 years or more with stage I lung adenocarcinoma.

The table lists this clone with a count of one. This chain links TRBV4-2 with TRBJ1-1; no definite D call. CDR3 size: 14 residues. Trimming removed 1 base at V and 1 base at J, with 7 bases between. CDR1 LGHNA and CDR2 YNFKEQ come from the germline V gene. The CDR3 spells CASSQVTPNTEAFF. CDR3 bases: TGTGCCAGCAGCCAAGTCACCCCGAACACTGAAGCTTTCTTT.

This clone was seen a single time. The rearrangement uses TRBV5-1 and TRBJ1-6; D is undetermined. Germline lookup yields CDR1 SGHRS and CDR2 YFSETQ. Trimming pared 0 bases from V and 6 bases from J, leaving 13 bases between. The length of the CDR3 is 16 residues. CDR3 coding DNA: TGCGCCAGCAGCTTGGGGGTCTTCGGGCCTAATTCACCCCTCCACTTT. Its protein product is CASSLGVFGPNSPLHF.

This chain connects TRBV4-2 to TRBJ2-7; D not certain. The V end lost 3 bases, the J end lost 0 bases, and 12 bases lay between the germline ends. The CDR3 is made up of 15 amino acids. Germline CDR1 LGHNA, CDR2 YNFKEQ. In DNA, the CDR3 is TGTGCCAGCAGCCAGGCTGGGCTCAACTCCTACGAGCAGTACTTC. Amino acids: CASSQAGLNSYEQYF.

V usage is TRBV11-3 and J usage is TRBJ2-1, with TRBD1 identical over 7 bases. The V gene end was trimmed by 5 bases and the J gene end by 0 bases; junction bases not matched to a gene: 1. Per germline, CDR1 SGHNT and CDR2 YENEEA. This CDR3 region has 14 residues. For the CDR3, the DNA is TGTGCCAGCAGCCCAGGGGGCTCCTACAATGAGCAGTTCTTC. Its translation: CASSPGGSYNEQFF.

In this sample, this clone turned up a few times. The chain has TRBV5-1 and TRBJ2-1; TRBD2 might be the D (5 bases). Germline CDR1 and CDR2: SGHRS and YFSETQ. The V and J ends lost 1 base and 0 bases respectively, with 11 bases between them. This CDR3 has 16 residues. As DNA, the CDR3 is TGCGCCAGCAGCTTGTTTGGGAGAAGCTCCTACAATGAGCAGTTCTTC. Its protein is CASSLFGRSSYNEQFF.

This sequence joins TRBV18 and TRBJ2-5; D perhaps matches TRBD1 (6 bases). The V and J ends lost 3 bases and 2 bases respectively, with 16 bases between them. From germline, CDR1 is KGHSH and CDR2 LQKENI. This CDR3 has 16 residues. The CDR3 loop reads CASSPEQGAPQETQYF. DNA for the CDR3: TGTGCCAGCTCACCGGAACAGGGAGCTCCACAAGAGACCCAGTACTTC. The entire variable domain, with the rest obtained from reference TRBV18 and TRBJ2-5, is as follows: NAGVMQNPRHLVRRRGQEARLRCSPMKGHSHVYWYRQLPEEGLKFMVYLQKENIIDESGMPKERFSAEFPKEGPSILRIQQVVRGDSAAYFCASSPEQGAPQETQYFGPGTRLLVL.

This clone was observed a few times. Other DNA sequences in this sample translate to the same CDR3. This chain connects TRBV19 to TRBJ2-1, with D possibly matching TRBD2 (5 bases). The CDR3 extends over 16 amino acids. Trimming took off 2 bases at V and 1 base at J, with 12 bases between the two ends. Germline CDR1 is LNHDA and CDR2 is SQIVND (reference sequence). In DNA form, the CDR3 reads TGTGCCAGTAGTATATCCGCGGGTGGGTCCTACAATGAGCAGTTCTTC. Its translation: CASSISAGGSYNEQFF.

The chain is built from TRBV6-5 and TRBJ1-2; D is unclear. Trimming took 6 bases from V and 5 from J, leaving 19 bases between them. CDR1 and CDR2 (germline): MNHEY, SVGAGI. The CDR3 runs to 15 residues. For the CDR3, the DNA is TGTGCCAGCAGGCCCCCCGGGAAGAGCCTTTATGGCTACACCTTC. Translating gives CASRPPGKSLYGYTF.

In the case of this clone: Mismatch with germline at one junction end may stem from a read error. Additional DNA sequences in this sample encode the identical CDR3. V usage is TRBV6-5 and J usage is TRBJ1-6, with 10 nucleotides matching TRBD1. Germline assignment: CDR1 MNHEY and CDR2 SVGAGI. This CDR3 spans 14 amino acids. The CDR3 coding sequence is TGTGCCAGCAGTTTCCGGGACAGGGGATCACCCCTCCACTTC. Protein sequence: CASSFRDRGSPLHF.